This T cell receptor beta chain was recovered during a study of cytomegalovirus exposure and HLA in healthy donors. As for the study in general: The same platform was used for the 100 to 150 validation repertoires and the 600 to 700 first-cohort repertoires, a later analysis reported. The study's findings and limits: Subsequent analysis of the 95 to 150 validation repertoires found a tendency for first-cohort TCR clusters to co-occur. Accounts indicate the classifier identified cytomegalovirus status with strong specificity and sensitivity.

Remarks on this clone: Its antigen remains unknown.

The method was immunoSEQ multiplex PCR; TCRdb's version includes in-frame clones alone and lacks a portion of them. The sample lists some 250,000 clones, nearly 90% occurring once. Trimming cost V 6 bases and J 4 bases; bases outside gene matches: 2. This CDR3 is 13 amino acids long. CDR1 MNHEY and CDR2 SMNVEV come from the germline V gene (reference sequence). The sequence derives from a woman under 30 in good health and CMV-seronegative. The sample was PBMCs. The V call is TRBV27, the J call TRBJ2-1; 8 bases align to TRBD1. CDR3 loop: CASRDRAYNEQFF. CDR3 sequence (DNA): TGTGCCAGCAGGGACAGGGCGTACAATGAGCAGTTCTTC.